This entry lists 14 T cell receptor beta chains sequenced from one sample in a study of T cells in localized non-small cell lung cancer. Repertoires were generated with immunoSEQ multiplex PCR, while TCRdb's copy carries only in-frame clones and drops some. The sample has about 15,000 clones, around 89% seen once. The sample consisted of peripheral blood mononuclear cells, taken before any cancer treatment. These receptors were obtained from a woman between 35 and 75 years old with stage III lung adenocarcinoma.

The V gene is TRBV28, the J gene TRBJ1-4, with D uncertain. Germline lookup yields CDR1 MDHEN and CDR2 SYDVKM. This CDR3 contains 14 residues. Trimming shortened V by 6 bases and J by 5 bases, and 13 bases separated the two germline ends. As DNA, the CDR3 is TGTGCCAGCAGCCTACAGAGCCTCAATGAAAAACTGTTTTTT. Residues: CASSLQSLNEKLFF.

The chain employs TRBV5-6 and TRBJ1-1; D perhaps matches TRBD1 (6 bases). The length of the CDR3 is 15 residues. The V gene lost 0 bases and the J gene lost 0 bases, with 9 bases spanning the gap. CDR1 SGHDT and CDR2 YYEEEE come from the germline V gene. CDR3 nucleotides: TGTGCCAGCAGCTTGGGACAGGTCATGAACACTGAAGCTTTCTTT. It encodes CASSLGQVMNTEAFF.

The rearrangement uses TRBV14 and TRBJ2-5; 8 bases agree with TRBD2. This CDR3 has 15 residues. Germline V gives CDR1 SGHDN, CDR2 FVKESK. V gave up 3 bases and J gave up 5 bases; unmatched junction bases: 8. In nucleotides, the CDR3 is TGTGCCAGCAGCCAGGGGTTCTCTAGCGGGGAGACCCAGTACTTC. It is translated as CASSQGFSSGETQYF.

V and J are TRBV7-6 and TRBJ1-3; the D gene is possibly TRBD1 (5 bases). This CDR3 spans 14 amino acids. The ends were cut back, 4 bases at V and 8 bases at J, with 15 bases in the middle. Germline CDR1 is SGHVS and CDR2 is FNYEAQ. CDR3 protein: CASSSEGSRDTIYF. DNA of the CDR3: TGTGCCAGCAGCTCCGAGGGGAGTAGGGACACCATATATTTT.

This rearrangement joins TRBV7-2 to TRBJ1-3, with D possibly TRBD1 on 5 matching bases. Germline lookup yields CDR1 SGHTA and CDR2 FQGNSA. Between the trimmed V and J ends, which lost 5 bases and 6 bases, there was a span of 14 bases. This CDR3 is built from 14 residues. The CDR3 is CASSLWWDENTIYF. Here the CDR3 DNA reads TGTGCCAGCAGCCTCTGGTGGGACGAAAACACCATATATTTT.

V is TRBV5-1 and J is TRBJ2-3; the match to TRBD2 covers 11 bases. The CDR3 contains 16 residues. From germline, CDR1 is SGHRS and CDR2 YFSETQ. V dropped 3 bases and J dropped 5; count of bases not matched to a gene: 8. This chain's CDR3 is CASSSGTSGPKDTQYF. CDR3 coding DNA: TGCGCCAGCAGCTCGGGGACTAGCGGCCCGAAAGATACGCAGTATTTT.

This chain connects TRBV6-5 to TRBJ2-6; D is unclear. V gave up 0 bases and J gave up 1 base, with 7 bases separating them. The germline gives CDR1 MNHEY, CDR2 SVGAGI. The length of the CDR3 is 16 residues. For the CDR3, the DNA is TGTGCCAGCAGTTACTCTGAGGATTCTGGGGCCAACGTCCTGACTTTC. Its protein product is CASSYSEDSGANVLTF.

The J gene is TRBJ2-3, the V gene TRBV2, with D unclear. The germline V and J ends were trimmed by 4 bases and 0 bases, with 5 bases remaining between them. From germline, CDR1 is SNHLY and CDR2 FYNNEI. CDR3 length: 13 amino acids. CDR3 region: CASSVGSTDTQYF. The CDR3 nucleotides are TGTGCCAGCAGTGTAGGCAGCACAGATACGCAGTATTTT.

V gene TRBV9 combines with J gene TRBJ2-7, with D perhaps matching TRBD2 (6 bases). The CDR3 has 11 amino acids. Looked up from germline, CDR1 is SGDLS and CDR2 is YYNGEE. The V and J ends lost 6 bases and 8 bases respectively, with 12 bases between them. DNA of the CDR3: TGTGCCAGCATAGGACTAATCAAGCAGTACTTC. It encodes CASIGLIKQYF.

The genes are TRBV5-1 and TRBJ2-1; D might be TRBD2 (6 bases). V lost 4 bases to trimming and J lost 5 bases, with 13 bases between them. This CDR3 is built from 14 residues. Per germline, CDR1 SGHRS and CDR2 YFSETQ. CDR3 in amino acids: CASSPGTSNNEQFF. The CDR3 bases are TGCGCCAGCAGCCCCGGGACTTCGAACAATGAGCAGTTCTTC. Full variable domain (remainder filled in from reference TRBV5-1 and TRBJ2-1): KAGVTQTPRYLIKTRGQQVTLSCSPISGHRSVSWYQQTPGQGLQFLFEYFSETQRNKGNFPGRFSGRQFSNSRSEMNVSTLELGDSALYLCASSPGTSNNEQFFGPGTRLTVL.

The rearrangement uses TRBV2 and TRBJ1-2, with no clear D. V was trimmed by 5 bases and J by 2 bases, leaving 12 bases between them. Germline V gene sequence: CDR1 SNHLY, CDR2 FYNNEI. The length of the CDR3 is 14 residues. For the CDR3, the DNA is TGTGCCAGCAGTTTGTCCGGGATAAACTATGGCTACACCTTC. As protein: CASSLSGINYGYTF.

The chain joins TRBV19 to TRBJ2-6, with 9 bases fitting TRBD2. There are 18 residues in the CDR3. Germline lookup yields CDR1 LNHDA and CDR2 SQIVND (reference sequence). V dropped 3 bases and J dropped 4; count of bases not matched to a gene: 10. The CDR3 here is CASSMGSGRLRGANVLTF. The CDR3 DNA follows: TGTGCCAGTAGTATGGGTAGCGGGAGATTAAGAGGGGCCAACGTCCTGACTTTC.

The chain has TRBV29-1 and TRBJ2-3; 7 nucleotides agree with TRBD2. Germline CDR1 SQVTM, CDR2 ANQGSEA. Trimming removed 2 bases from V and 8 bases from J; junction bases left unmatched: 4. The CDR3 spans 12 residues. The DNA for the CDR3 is TGCAGCGTTGAAAGCGGGATGGTTACGCAGTATTTT. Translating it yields CSVESGMVTQYF.

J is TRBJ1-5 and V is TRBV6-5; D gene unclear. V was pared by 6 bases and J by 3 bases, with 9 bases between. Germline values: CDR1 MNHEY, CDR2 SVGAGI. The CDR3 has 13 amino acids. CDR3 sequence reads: CASSRLFNQPQHF. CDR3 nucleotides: TGTGCCAGCAGCAGACTGTTCAATCAGCCCCAGCATTTT.